The 29 T cell receptor beta chains reported below all come from one sample, sequenced in a study of blood T cell repertoires in COVID-19. Assay: immunoSEQ multiplex PCR; the TCRdb copy retains only in-frame clones and omits some. The sample yields 90,000 to 120,000 clones, 55% to 75% seen once. Sequenced sample: peripheral blood. Receptors were obtained from a woman aged 40 to 50 with acute or convalescent COVID-19.

The gene calls are TRBV5-1 and TRBJ2-1; D is unclear. The CDR3 runs to 14 residues. Germline CDR1 is SGHRS and CDR2 is YFSETQ. Trimming took 4 bases from V and 3 from J, leaving 11 bases between them. The CDR3 protein is CASSPWALYNEQFF. In DNA form, the CDR3 reads TGCGCCAGCAGCCCATGGGCCCTCTACAATGAGCAGTTCTTC.

The chain couples TRBV29-1 to TRBJ2-7; TRBD1 matches 9 bases. The J segment lost 4 bases and the V segment lost 5 bases, leaving 6 bases of the junction unmatched. The CDR3 spans 13 residues. Germline V lookup: CDR1 SQVTM, CDR2 ANQGSEA. The CDR3 coding sequence is TGCAGCGTTTATAGACAGGGGGTGTACGAGCAGTACTTC. The encoded protein is CSVYRQGVYEQYF.

The chain employs TRBV7-3 and TRBJ2-2, with 7 nucleotides matching TRBD2. The CDR3 length is 15 residues. After removal of 5 bases from V and 6 bases from J, the junction contained 9 bases not matched to a gene. CDR1 and CDR2 from the germline V gene are SGHTA and FQGTGA. The CDR3 spells CASSPSGNPSGELFF. The CDR3 DNA follows: TGTGCCAGCAGCCCCAGCGGGAATCCCTCCGGGGAGCTGTTTTTT.

CDR3 nucleotide sequence: TGCAGCGTCGCCCGGGGTCGGGGAGATACGCAGTATTTT. Translating it yields CSVARGRGDTQYF. The chain joins TRBV29-1 to TRBJ2-3, with D perhaps TRBD2 (5 bases). The germline gives CDR1 SQVTM, CDR2 ANQGSEA. The V gene lost 6 bases and the J gene lost 5 bases, with 15 bases spanning the gap. The CDR3 has 13 residues.

This chain joins TRBV11-1 and TRBJ1-1; the D gene is possibly TRBD1 (6 bases). Trimming left V 5 bases short and J 0 bases short, with 7 bases between. CDR3 length equals 13 residues. Germline CDR1 SGHAT, CDR2 FQDESV (reference sequence). For the CDR3, the DNA is TGTGCCAGCAGCGGACAGATGAACACTGAAGCTTTCTTT. Protein sequence: CASSGQMNTEAFF.

The rearrangement joins TRBV4-1 to TRBJ1-2; D is unclear. The CDR3 totals 12 residues. The V and J ends lost 5 bases and 4 bases respectively, with 8 bases between them. Germline V gene lookup returns CDR1 MGHRA and CDR2 YSYEKL. CDR3 protein: CASSATTYGYTF. Here the CDR3 DNA reads TGCGCCAGCAGCGCTACCACCTATGGCTACACCTTC.

The chain carries TRBV5-5 and TRBJ1-2; the match to TRBD1 covers 7 bases. J gave up 2 bases and V 5 bases, and 9 bases lay outside the gene matches. The V gene's germline CDR1 is SGHKS and CDR2 YYEKEE (reference sequence). The CDR3 consists of 15 residues. Here the CDR3 reads CASRLTGTANYGYTF. The DNA for the CDR3 is TGTGCCAGCAGACTCACCGGGACAGCCAACTATGGCTACACCTTC.

The rearrangement links TRBV18 to TRBJ2-6, with 8 nucleotides matching TRBD1. CDR1 is KGHSH and CDR2 is LQKENI in the germline V gene. The CDR3 is 16 amino acids. The junction had 4 bases not matched to a gene; V was cut back by 6 bases and J by 0 bases. Here the CDR3 reads CASSPTGGSGANVLTF. Here the CDR3 DNA reads TGTGCCAGCTCCCCCACAGGGGGCTCTGGGGCCAACGTCCTGACTTTC.

The chain carries TRBV10-3 and TRBJ1-3; D unclear. V was clipped by 4 bases and J by 7 bases, with 8 bases between them. The CDR3 length is 12 residues. CDR1 and CDR2 from the germline V gene are ENHRY and SYGVKD. The CDR3 bases are TGTGCCATCAGTGGCGGAGGGAACACCATATATTTT. Its protein product is CAISGGGNTIYF.

This sequence joins TRBV3-1 (or the pseudogene TRBV3-2) and TRBJ2-2; D might be TRBD1 (6 bases). The CDR3 is 18 residues long. CDR1 LGHDT and CDR2 YNNKEL come from the germline V gene (reference sequence). The V end was cut by 1 base, the J end by 4 bases, with 19 bases between. The CDR3 bases are TGTGCCAGCAGCCAAGGTTTCCGGAACAGGGACCTCACCGGGGAGCTGTTTTTT. It is translated as CASSQGFRNRDLTGELFF.

The rearrangement joins TRBV5-1 to TRBJ2-1; TRBD2 aligns across 11 bases. The germline CDR1 and CDR2 sequences are SGHRS and YFSETQ. The CDR3 spans 20 residues. With 0 bases clipped from V and 0 bases from J, the junction kept 11 bases outside the gene matches. CDR3 region: CASSLGRGTSGRGSYNEQFF. The CDR3, as DNA: TGCGCCAGCAGCTTGGGGCGCGGGACTAGCGGTCGTGGCTCCTACAATGAGCAGTTCTTC.

The chain is built from TRBV29-1 and TRBJ2-1, with 7 nucleotides matching TRBD2. CDR3 size: 15 residues. Trimming cost V 8 bases and J 0 bases; bases outside gene matches: 10. Germline V gene data show CDR1 as SQVTM and CDR2 as ANQGSEA. CDR3 sequence (DNA): TGCAGCTCCTCCTGGGGGGGGAGCTCCTACAATGAGCAGTTCTTC. Its protein product is CSSSWGGSSYNEQFF.

In this sample, this clone turned up once. The chain links TRBV19 to TRBJ2-6, with D maybe TRBD1 (5 bases). This CDR3 is 13 amino acids long. Germline V lookup: CDR1 LNHDA, CDR2 SQIVND (reference sequence). V was clipped by 6 bases and J by 13 bases, with 16 bases between them. DNA for the CDR3: TGTGCCAGTAGCCCAAGGGGTATTGGTGTCCTGACTTTC. Its protein product is CASSPRGIGVLTF.

As to this clone: Other DNA variants within this sample encode the same CDR3. The chain recombines TRBV5-1 with TRBJ1-5, with 7 bases aligning to TRBD1. Germline values: CDR1 SGHRS, CDR2 YFSETQ. V was pared by 4 bases and J by 3 bases, with 4 bases of the junction left unmatched. CDR3 length: 14 residues. The CDR3 coding sequence is TGCGCCAGCAGCCCCGAGGGGGCCAATCAGCCCCAGCATTTT. Translating gives CASSPEGANQPQHF. Drawing the rest from reference TRBV5-1 and TRBJ1-5, the complete variable domain is KAGVTQTPRYLIKTRGQQVTLSCSPISGHRSVSWYQQTPGQGLQFLFEYFSETQRNKGNFPGRFSGRQFSNSRSEMNVSTLELGDSALYLCASSPEGANQPQHFGDGTRLSIL.

The chain is built from TRBV11-1 and TRBJ2-7; tentatively, D is TRBD1 (6 bases). V lost 4 bases to trimming and J lost 2 bases, with 15 bases between them. Germline CDR1 reads SGHAT; CDR2 reads FQDESV (reference sequence). This CDR3 has 15 residues. CDR3 nucleotide sequence: TGTGCCAGCAGCTACGGACAGTTCGGGGCCTACGAGCAGTACTTC. Its protein is CASSYGQFGAYEQYF.

Judged by abundance, this clone is medium-sized. The chain recombines TRBV2 with TRBJ1-5; D remains unclear. Trimming pared 4 bases from V and 1 base from J, leaving 8 bases between. The CDR3 covers 14 residues. Germline CDR1 is SNHLY and CDR2 is FYNNEI. CDR3 residues: CASSVIESNQPQHF. CDR3 in DNA: TGTGCCAGCAGTGTGATTGAGAGCAATCAGCCCCAGCATTTT.

This sequence joins TRBV5-4 and TRBJ1-3; D is undetermined. Germline V gene data show CDR1 as SGHNT and CDR2 as YYREEE (reference sequence). The length of the CDR3 is 17 residues. The germline V and J ends were trimmed by 1 base and 4 bases, with 18 bases remaining between them. CDR3 sequence (DNA): TGTGCCAGCAGCTTGAAGGCTTACAGTGGGGAGGGAAACACCATATATTTT. Translating gives CASSLKAYSGEGNTIYF.

This clone appeared a single time. The chain joins TRBV15 to TRBJ2-7; TRBD1 might be the D (5 bases). The CDR3 spans 13 residues. V lost 4 bases and J lost 7, with 14 bases in between. The germline V gene has CDR1 LNHNV and CDR2 YYDKDF (reference sequence). The CDR3 nucleotides read TGTGCCACCAGCATACCGGACATAAAGGAGCAGTACTTC. Translating it yields CATSIPDIKEQYF.

The genes are TRBV6-1 and TRBJ1-2; 7 positions agree with TRBD1. This CDR3 contains 15 residues. Germline V gene data show CDR1 as MNHNS and CDR2 as SASEGT. Losses at the gene ends were 1 base for V and 4 bases for J; bases not matched to a gene: 6. CDR3 coding DNA: TGTGCCAGCAGTGAAGGACAGGGCGTCGGCTATGGCTACACCTTC. This codes for CASSEGQGVGYGYTF.

The chain joins TRBV7-6 to TRBJ2-1; TRBD2 aligns across 12 bases. This CDR3 is built from 15 residues. CDR1 is SGHVS and CDR2 is FNYEAQ in the germline V gene. V was pared by 5 bases and J by 6 bases, with 5 bases of the junction left unmatched. CDR3 nucleotides: TGTGCCAGCAGCCCAATGGGACTAGCGGGCAATGAGCAGTTCTTC. Protein sequence: CASSPMGLAGNEQFF. Filled out from reference TRBV7-6 and TRBJ2-1, the complete variable domain reads GAGVSQSPRYKVTKRGQDVALRCDPISGHVSLYWYRQALGQGPEFLTYFNYEAQQDKSGLPNDRFSAERPEGSISTLTIQRTEQRDSAMYRCASSPMGLAGNEQFFGPGTRLTVL.

The gene calls are TRBV5-1 and TRBJ2-5, with 12 bases lining up with TRBD2. Germline trimming cut 7 bases from V and 3 bases from J; bases unmatched to any gene: 7. The CDR3 sequence is 15 residues long. Germline V gene data show CDR1 as SGHRS and CDR2 as YFSETQ. This CDR3 reads CASCRTSGAKETQYF. The CDR3, as DNA: TGCGCCAGCTGCAGGACTAGCGGGGCAAAAGAGACCCAGTACTTC.

The V and J genes are TRBV7-2 and TRBJ1-3, with 9 bases lining up with TRBD1. Trimming took 1 base from V and 5 from J; bases not matched to a gene: 6. This CDR3 comprises 16 residues. Per germline, CDR1 SGHTA and CDR2 FQGNSA. CDR3 amino acids: CASSLGLTGGRNTIYF. CDR3 coding DNA: TGTGCCAGCAGCTTAGGCCTCACAGGGGGCCGAAACACCATATATTTT.

The chain links TRBV6-4 to TRBJ2-3, with TRBD1 matching 9 bases. After removal of 8 bases from V and 4 bases from J, the junction contained 10 bases not matched to a gene. The CDR3 has 15 residues. Germline values: CDR1 MRHNA, CDR2 SNTAGT. This CDR3 is CASRPTGGEADTQYF. CDR3 nucleotides: TGTGCCAGCCGACCGACAGGGGGTGAGGCAGATACGCAGTATTTT.

The chain carries TRBV6-5 and TRBJ1-3, with D possibly being TRBD1 (5 bases). V shed 6 bases and J shed 4 bases, with 10 bases lying between them. This CDR3 region has 13 residues. CDR1 MNHEY and CDR2 SVGAGI come from the germline V gene. Here the CDR3 DNA reads TGTGCCAGCAGGGGGCTTGAGGGAAACACCATATATTTT. Residues: CASRGLEGNTIYF.

The chain joins TRBV7-2 to TRBJ2-7; D is possibly TRBD2 (6 bases). The CDR3 has 15 amino acids. V lost 4 bases and J lost 0, with 13 bases in between. Looked up from germline, CDR1 is SGHTA and CDR2 is FQGNSA. DNA for the CDR3: TGTGCCAGCAGCTCCTATAATAGCGGCTCCTACGAGCAGTACTTC. Translating gives CASSSYNSGSYEQYF.

The chain uses TRBV6-5 and TRBJ2-1; D is unclear. The V and J ends lost 0 bases and 7 bases respectively, with 10 bases between them. The CDR3 sequence is 14 residues long. Germline loops: CDR1 MNHEY, CDR2 SVGAGI. CDR3 in DNA: TGTGCCAGCAGTTACTCAATCAGGTGGAATGAGCAGTTCTTC. This translates into CASSYSIRWNEQFF.

The V gene is TRBV18, the J gene TRBJ1-5; 9 nucleotides agree with TRBD1. CDR1 is KGHSH and CDR2 is LQKENI in the germline V gene. The CDR3 has 15 residues. Losses at the gene ends were 4 bases for V and 2 bases for J; bases not matched to a gene: 3. The chain's CDR3 is CASSQDRGGNQPQHF. CDR3 sequence (DNA): TGTGCCAGCTCACAAGACAGGGGGGGCAATCAGCCCCAGCATTTT.

In this sample, this clone turned up a few times. Other DNA sequences in this sample translate to the same CDR3. The chain employs TRBV10-3 and TRBJ2-7; a possible D gene is TRBD1 (6 bases). Trimming shortened V by 6 bases and J by 4 bases, and 10 bases separated the two germline ends. The CDR3 is made up of 12 amino acids. Looked up from germline, CDR1 is ENHRY and CDR2 is SYGVKD. The CDR3 DNA sequence: TGTGCCATCAGGGGAACAGGGTACGAGCAGTACTTC. Its protein product is CAIRGTGYEQYF.

The gene calls are TRBV10-3 and TRBJ2-2; 8 bases fit TRBD1. This CDR3 is built from 13 residues. Germline values: CDR1 ENHRY, CDR2 SYGVKD. The J segment lost 6 bases and the V segment lost 8 bases, leaving 5 bases of the junction unmatched. CDR3 DNA: TGTGCCATCGGACAGGGTACGGCCGGGGAGCTGTTTTTT. Its protein product is CAIGQGTAGELFF.